Detailed here is one T cell receptor (beta chain). This entry is derived from a study of T-cell reconstitution after alpha-beta-depleted transplantation in children. Unique molecular identifiers were incorporated during preparation of the TCRbeta library. TCRdb processed the PCR reads anew with MiXCR; each CDR3 protein has one entry. The sample lists hundreds of thousands of distinct CDR3 sequences, about 18% occurring once. CDR1 and CDR2 from the germline V gene are SGDLS and YYNGEE. This CDR3 has 15 amino acids. Trimming at V came to 4 bases and at J to 5 bases, leaving 9 bases not matched to a gene.

This TCR came from a human donor who donated a stem cell graft to a child with acute lymphoblastic leukemia. The V and J genes are TRBV9 and TRBJ2-1; 7 nucleotides match TRBD1. Here the sequenced sample was PBMCs from the stem cell graft donor, taken from the stem cell graft. The CDR3 spells CASSLLTGTHNEQFF. Written as DNA, the CDR3 is TGTGCCAGCAGCCTACTGACAGGGACCCACAATGAGCAGTTCTTC.